The 15 T cell receptor beta chains given below trace back to one sample, sequenced in a study of identical twins. TCRdb fed the 5' RACE reads into MiXCR, producing one record per CDR3 protein. The data hold 400,000 to 650,000 distinct CDR3 sequences, with approximately 22% observed a single time. The same data also contributed to another study, on T cells expressing NK-cell markers.

The source material was CD4+ T cells sorted from blood. The receptors were sampled from a woman aged 18 to 35 in good health.

In its sample, this clonotype was seen a few times. V is TRBV12-3 or TRBV12-4 and J is TRBJ2-1; 8 bases map to TRBD2. This CDR3 is built from 17 residues. J was trimmed by 6 bases and V by 2 bases; bases with no gene match: 12. The CDR3 here is CASSLWTSPTAGNEQFF. The DNA for the CDR3 is TGTGCCAGCAGTTTATGGACTAGCCCGACCGCTGGCAATGAGCAGTTCTTC.

The chain is built from TRBV20-1 and TRBJ2-1; a possible D gene is TRBD2 (5 bases). CDR3 length equals 14 residues. CDR1 DFQATT and CDR2 SNEGSKA come from the germline V gene (reference sequence). With 0 bases removed from V and 4 bases from J, the gap between germline ends came to 10 bases. The CDR3 sequence: CSARDGLSYNEQFF. CDR3 coding DNA: TGCAGTGCTAGAGACGGACTTTCTTACAATGAGCAGTTCTTC.

The rearrangement links TRBV6-2 or TRBV6-3 to TRBJ1-1; D call uncertain. This CDR3 has 13 amino acids. In germline, CDR1 is MNHEY, CDR2 SVGEGT. Trimming stripped 6 bases from V and 10 bases from J, with 18 bases between. In DNA, the CDR3 is TGTGCCAGCAGGACAATGGCCGAGTGGGCAGCTTTCTTT. Translation gives CASRTMAEWAAFF.

The rearrangement links TRBV2 to TRBJ2-7; D is unclear. Germline assignment: CDR1 SNHLY and CDR2 FYNNEI. The CDR3 consists of 15 residues. V lost 1 base and J 7 bases, leaving 17 bases between the germline ends. DNA for the CDR3: TGTGCCAGCAGTGAAGGCTGGGGATTGAGTGGTGAGCAGTACTTC. As protein: CASSEGWGLSGEQYF.

This clonotype showed up just a few times. V is TRBV15 and J is TRBJ2-3; unclear D gene. This CDR3 has 15 residues. V was pared by 3 bases and J by 2 bases, with 12 bases between. Per germline, CDR1 LNHNV and CDR2 YYDKDF (reference sequence). The CDR3 sequence is CATSRDPDVTDTQYF. The CDR3 nucleotides are TGTGCCACCAGCAGGGACCCCGATGTCACAGATACGCAGTATTTT.

This CDR3 is CASSGGQASTDTQYF. CDR3 DNA: TGCGCCAGCAGTGGTGGACAGGCGAGCACAGATACGCAGTATTTT. The chain employs TRBV10-1 and TRBJ2-3, with TRBD1 matching 7 bases. Unmatched junction bases numbered 4, after V lost 4 bases and J lost 0 bases. The CDR3 spans 15 residues. CDR1 WNHNN and CDR2 SYGVQD come from the germline V gene (reference sequence).

The chain uses TRBV4-1 and TRBJ2-2; D is perhaps TRBD1 or TRBD2 (6 bases each). The CDR3 extends over 18 amino acids. The V end was cut by 3 bases, the J end by 0 bases, with 17 bases between. The germline V gene encodes CDR1 MGHRA and CDR2 YSYEKL. The CDR3 region has the DNA TGCGCCAGCAGCCAGACATTGAGGGGGGCGGCGAACACCGGGGAGCTGTTTTTT. As protein: CASSQTLRGAANTGELFF.

This clonotype appeared a few times. The chain couples TRBV12-3 or TRBV12-4 to TRBJ1-1, with 7 bases matching TRBD1. The CDR3 length is 15 residues. Trimming took 2 bases from V and 4 from J; bases not matched to a gene: 7. Here the CDR3 reads CASSLFVRGSTEAFF. Written as DNA, the CDR3 is TGTGCCAGCAGTTTATTTGTCAGGGGGAGCACTGAAGCTTTCTTT.

This clonotype was found a few times. J is TRBJ1-1 and V is TRBV12-3 or TRBV12-4, with 9 positions matching TRBD1. The CDR3 sequence is 16 residues long. Trimming cost V 5 bases and J 1 base; bases outside gene matches: 8. This CDR3 reads CASSRAPGQGNTEAFF. The CDR3 nucleotides are TGTGCCAGCAGTCGAGCCCCGGGACAGGGGAACACTGAAGCTTTCTTT.

This clonotype has more than one count but fewer than ten. The gene calls are TRBV20-1 and TRBJ2-1, with 8 bases identical to TRBD2. In germline, CDR1 is DFQATT, CDR2 SNEGSKA (reference sequence). There are 13 residues in the CDR3. The CDR3 bases are TGCAATCATCGGGCTAGCGGGTACAATGAGCAGTTCTTC. Amino acid sequence: CNHRASGYNEQFF.

The chain employs TRBV20-1 and TRBJ2-3; 7 bases align to TRBD2. Germline-derived CDR1 and CDR2 are DFQATT and SNEGSKA (reference sequence). J lost 1 base, V lost 3 bases, and 4 bases had no gene match. The CDR3 runs 14 residues. The CDR3 loop is CSASPLAGTDTQYF. The CDR3 DNA is TGCAGTGCTAGTCCTCTAGCGGGCACAGATACGCAGTATTTT.

V is TRBV7-8 and J is TRBJ2-3; D is perhaps TRBD1 (7 bases). V lost 3 bases and J lost 2, with 12 bases in between. The CDR3 spans 15 residues. Germline assignment: CDR1 SGHVS and CDR2 FQNEAQ. The CDR3 DNA reads TGTGCCAGCAGCTTGCGGGACAGAGCCACAGATACGCAGTATTTT. As protein: CASSLRDRATDTQYF.

The CDR3 nucleotides read TGTGCCACCAGTGACTTGGCGCTTATACTGGACGGAGGCCAAGAGACCCAGTACTTC. Residues: CATSDLALILDGGQETQYF. V is TRBV24-1 and J is TRBJ2-5; D might be TRBD2 (5 bases). With 4 bases removed from V and 1 base from J, the gap between germline ends came to 24 bases. Germline-derived CDR1 and CDR2 are KGHDR and SFDVKD. This CDR3 is 19 amino acids long.

The chain has TRBV20-1 and TRBJ2-3, with TRBD2 matching over 12 bases. The CDR3 contains 18 residues. Losses at the gene ends were 6 bases for V and 0 bases for J; bases not matched to a gene: 13. Germline CDR1 DFQATT, CDR2 SNEGSKA (reference sequence). CDR3 loop: CSARAQTSGGLSTDTQYF. CDR3 nucleotides: TGCAGTGCCAGGGCCCAGACTAGCGGGGGACTTAGCACAGATACGCAGTATTTT.

V and J are TRBV5-6 and TRBJ2-4; D not resolved. V lost 0 bases and J lost 14, with 15 bases in between. This CDR3 contains 13 residues. Germline loops: CDR1 SGHDT, CDR2 YYEEEE. This CDR3 reads CASSLVDGRTEYF. The CDR3 DNA sequence: TGTGCCAGCAGCTTGGTGGACGGTCGAACGGAGTACTTC.